The entry below gives a single TCR beta chain sequence along with its context. The target antigen is unknown. This sample is drawn from a study of CD8+CD57+ T cells in acquired aplastic anemia. Study-level background: Sorted CD4+ and CD8+ cells yielded DNA averaging around 3.2 ug. As sequenced from healthy donors, CD4+ cells averaged about 10 million reads. Overall study results and limits: Sharing between patients and controls was observed for 25 to 30 CD8+ CDR3 sequences.

This CDR3 contains 14 residues. Germline loops: CDR1 SNHLY, CDR2 FYNNEI. Deletions cut 5 bases from V and 0 bases from J, with 8 bases between. Profiles of TCR beta VDJ and CDR3 were generated from a genomic DNA template. TCRdb re-derived calls from the reads in MiXCR, one entry per CDR3 protein. Altogether tens of thousands of distinct CDR3 sequences are present, roughly 77% being singletons, with the ten largest covering roughly 22%. This chain joins TRBV2 and TRBJ1-5; D remains ambiguous. This TCR came from a human donor in good health, serving as a control. Source material: sorted CD4+, CD8+, or CD8+CD57+ T cells (not recorded which) from PBMCs. CDR3 nucleotides: TGTGCCAGCAGTTCAAGTAATAGCAATCAGCCCCAGCATTTT. Its protein is CASSSSNSNQPQHF.